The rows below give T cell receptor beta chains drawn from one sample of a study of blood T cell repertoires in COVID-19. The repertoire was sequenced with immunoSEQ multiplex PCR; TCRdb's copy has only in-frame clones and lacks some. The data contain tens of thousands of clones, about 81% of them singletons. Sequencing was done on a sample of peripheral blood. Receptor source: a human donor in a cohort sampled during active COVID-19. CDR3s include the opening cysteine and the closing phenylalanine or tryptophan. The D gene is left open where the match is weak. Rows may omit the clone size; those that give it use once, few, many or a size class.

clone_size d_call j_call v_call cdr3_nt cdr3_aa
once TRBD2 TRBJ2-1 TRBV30 TGTGCCTGGAGCCCGGAGGCGGGAGGGTTGCATGAGCAGTTCTTC CAWSPEAGGLHEQFF
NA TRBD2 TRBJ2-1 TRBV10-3 TGTGCCATCGGTACTGTCGGAACTAGCGGTTACAATGAGCAGTTCTTC CAIGTVGTSGYNEQFF
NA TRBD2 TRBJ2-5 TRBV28 TGTGCCAGCAGTTTTCAGCGGGACCTCCAAGAGACCCAGTACTTC CASSFQRDLQETQYF
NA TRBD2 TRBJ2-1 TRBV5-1 TGCGCCAGCAGCTTGGGTGGGACTAGCGGCAATGAGCAGTTCTTC CASSLGGTSGNEQFF
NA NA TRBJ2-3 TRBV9 TGTGCCAGCAGCGACGGGGGAACCATCACAGATACGCAGTATTTT CASSDGGTITDTQYF
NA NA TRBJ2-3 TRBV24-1 TGTGCCACCAGTGCCAAGGGGACAGATACGCAGTATTTT CATSAKGTDTQYF
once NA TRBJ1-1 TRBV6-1 TGTGCCAGCAGTGGCAATCCCGGGACGGGGGGGACTGAAGCTTTCTTT CASSGNPGTGGTEAFF
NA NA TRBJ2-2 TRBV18 TGTGCCAGCTCACCCCTTTCGGGAACCGGGGAGCTGTTTTTT CASSPLSGTGELFF
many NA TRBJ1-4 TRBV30 TGTGCCTGGAGTCAGGGGCGGATGAATGAAAAACTGTTTTTT CAWSQGRMNEKLFF
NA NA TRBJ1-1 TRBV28 TGTGCCAGCAGTTTATATGGATTTGGGAGGACTGAAGCTTTCTTT CASSLYGFGRTEAFF
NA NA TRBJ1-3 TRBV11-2 TGTGCCAGCAGATCCAAAAGAGGAGATTCTGGAAACACCATATATTTT CASRSKRGDSGNTIYF
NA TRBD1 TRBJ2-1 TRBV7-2 TGTGCCAGCAGCCTAAACAGGGGAAATGAGCAGTTCTTC CASSLNRGNEQFF
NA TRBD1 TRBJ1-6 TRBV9 TGTGCCAGCAGCGTCGGGGCAGGGGGAGGCTCACCCCTCCACTTT CASSVGAGGGSPLHF
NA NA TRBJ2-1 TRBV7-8 TGTGCCAGCAGCCCAGAATGGGGGCTCCCGGAGGAGCAGTTCTTC CASSPEWGLPEEQFF
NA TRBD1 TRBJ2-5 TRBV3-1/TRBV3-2 TGTGCCAGCTGCCACGGGACAGGGGGCAGTGAGACCCAGTACTTC CASCHGTGGSETQYF
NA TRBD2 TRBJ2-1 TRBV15 TGTGCCACCAGCAGTGGGAGGGGCGGCCGGTATTACAATGAGCAGTTCTTC CATSSGRGGRYYNEQFF
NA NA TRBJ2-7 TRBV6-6 TGTGCCAGCAGTTACTCGTCGACTCAATCCTACGAGCAGTACTTC CASSYSSTQSYEQYF
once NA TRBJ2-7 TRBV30 TGTGCCTGGAGTTTCCGGTCACCCTACTACGAGCAGTACTTC CAWSFRSPYYEQYF
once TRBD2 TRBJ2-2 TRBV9 TGTGCCAGCAGCCCCCACGGACTAGCGGGAGGGCCGAGAGGCACCGGGGAGCTGTTTTTT CASSPHGLAGGPRGTGELFF
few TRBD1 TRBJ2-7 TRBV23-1 TGCGCCAGCAGGGAAGACAGGGGCTACGAGCAGTACTTC CASREDRGYEQYF
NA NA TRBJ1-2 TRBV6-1 TGTGCCAGCAGTGAAGGGAGGGGCGGCTATGGCTACACCTTC CASSEGRGGYGYTF
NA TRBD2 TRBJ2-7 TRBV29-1 TGCAGCGTGGCGGCCAGCGGGACGTACGAGCAGTACTTC CSVAASGTYEQYF
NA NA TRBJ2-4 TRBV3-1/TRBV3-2 TGTGCCAGCAGCCAGGGAGACAACATTCAGTACTTC CASSQGDNIQYF
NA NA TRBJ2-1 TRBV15 TGTGCCACCAGCAGAGTAGGAGGGTACTCCAATGAGCAGTTCTTC CATSRVGGYSNEQFF
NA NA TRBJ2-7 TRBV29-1 TGCAGCGTTGAAGAGGGGACTCCCGAGCAGTACTTC CSVEEGTPEQYF
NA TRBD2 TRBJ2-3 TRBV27 TGTGCCAGCAGTTTTCTAGCGGGGGGGAGCACAGATACGCAGTATTTT CASSFLAGGSTDTQYF
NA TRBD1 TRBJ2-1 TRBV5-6 TGTGCCAGCAGCTTTGGGACAGGGACCTATGAGCAGTTCTTC CASSFGTGTYEQFF
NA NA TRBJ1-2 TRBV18 TGTGCCAGCTCACCAAAAGTCCCAGGATCTAACTATGGCTACACCTTC CASSPKVPGSNYGYTF
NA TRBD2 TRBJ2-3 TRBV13 TGTGCCAGCAGATTAGGGGTGGCGGGAGGGCCACGAGATACGCAGTATTTT CASRLGVAGGPRDTQYF
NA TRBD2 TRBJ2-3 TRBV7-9 TGTGCCAGCAGCCCAGTAGATAGCGGGACACCACGCACAGATACGCAGTATTTT CASSPVDSGTPRTDTQYF
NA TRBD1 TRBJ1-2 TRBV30 TGTGCCTGGAGTGGCAGGGACAGGGAGAGTTATGGCTACACCTTC CAWSGRDRESYGYTF
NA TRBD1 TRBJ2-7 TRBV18 TGTGCCAGCTTGCCCGGGACAGGGAGGACTTACGAGCAGTACTTC CASLPGTGRTYEQYF
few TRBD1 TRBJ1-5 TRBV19 TGTGCCAGTAGCAGACAGGGCTCGGAGCCCCAGCATTTT CASSRQGSEPQHF
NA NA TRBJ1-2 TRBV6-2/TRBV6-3 TGTGCCAGCAGTCCCTCTGAGGGTCCGTATGGCTACACCTTC CASSPSEGPYGYTF
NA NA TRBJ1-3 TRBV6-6 TGTGCCAGCAGTCTCCAGGGTGGAAACACCATATATTTT CASSLQGGNTIYF
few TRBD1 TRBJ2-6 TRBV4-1 TGCGCCAGCAGCCAGGGACAGGGGGCTGGGGCCAACGTCCTGACTTTC CASSQGQGAGANVLTF
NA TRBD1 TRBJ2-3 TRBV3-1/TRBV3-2 TGTGCCAGCAGCATGGGACAGGGGGACACAGATACGCAGTATTTT CASSMGQGDTDTQYF
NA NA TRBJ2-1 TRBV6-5 TGTGCCAGCAGTTACTCTGGCCCAGGCGCCCCACAGTTCTTC CASSYSGPGAPQFF
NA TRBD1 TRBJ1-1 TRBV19 TGTGCCAGTAGTTCCCTAGGACAGGGGAGGAATGAAGCTTTCTTT CASSSLGQGRNEAFF
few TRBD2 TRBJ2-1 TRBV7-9 TGTGCCAGCAGTTACTATGGGCTAGCGGGAGGAGTTGAGCAGTTCTTC CASSYYGLAGGVEQFF
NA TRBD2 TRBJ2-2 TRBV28 TGTGCCAGCCTCCGACCGACGGGAGGCCCTAACACCGGGGAGCTGTTTTTT CASLRPTGGPNTGELFF
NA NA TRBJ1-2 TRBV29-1 TGCAGCGTCTCCTTTGTTAGGGAGAAGGGCTATGGCTACACCTTC CSVSFVREKGYGYTF
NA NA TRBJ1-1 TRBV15 TGTGCCACCAGCAGAGATCGGAGTAATCCCACTGAAGCTTTCTTT CATSRDRSNPTEAFF